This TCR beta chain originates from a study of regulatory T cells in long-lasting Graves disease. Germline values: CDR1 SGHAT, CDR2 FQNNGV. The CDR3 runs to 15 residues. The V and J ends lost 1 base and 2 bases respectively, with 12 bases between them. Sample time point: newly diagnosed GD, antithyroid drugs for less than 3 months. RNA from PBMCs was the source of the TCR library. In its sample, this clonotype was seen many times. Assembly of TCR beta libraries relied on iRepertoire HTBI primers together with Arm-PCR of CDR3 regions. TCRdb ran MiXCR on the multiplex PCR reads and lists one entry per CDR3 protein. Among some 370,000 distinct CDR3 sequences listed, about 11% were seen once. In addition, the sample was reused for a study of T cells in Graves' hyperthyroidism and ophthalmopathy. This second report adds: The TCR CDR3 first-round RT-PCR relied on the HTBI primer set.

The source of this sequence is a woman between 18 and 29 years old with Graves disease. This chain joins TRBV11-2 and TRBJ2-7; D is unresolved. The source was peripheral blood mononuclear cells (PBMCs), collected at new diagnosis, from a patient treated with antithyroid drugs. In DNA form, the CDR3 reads TGTGCCAGCAGCTTAGGAACCTCTACTGCCTACGAGCAGTACTTC. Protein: CASSLGTSTAYEQYF.